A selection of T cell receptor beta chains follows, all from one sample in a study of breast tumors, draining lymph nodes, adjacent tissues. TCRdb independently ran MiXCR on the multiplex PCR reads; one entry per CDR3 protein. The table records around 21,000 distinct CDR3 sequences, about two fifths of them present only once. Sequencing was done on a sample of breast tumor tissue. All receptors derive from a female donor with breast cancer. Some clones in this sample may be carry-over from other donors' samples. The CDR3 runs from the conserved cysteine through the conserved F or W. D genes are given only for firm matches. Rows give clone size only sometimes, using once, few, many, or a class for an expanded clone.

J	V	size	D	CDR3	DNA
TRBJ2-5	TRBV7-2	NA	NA	CASSSYFDRGGGDF	TGTGCCAGCAGCTCCTACTTTGATCGGGGAGGGGGGGACTTC
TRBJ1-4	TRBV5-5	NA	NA	CASSSQSGATNEKLFF	TGTGCCAGCAGCTCTCAAAGCGGTGCAACTAATGAAAAACTGTTTTTT
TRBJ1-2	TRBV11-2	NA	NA	CASSSQPGIDWGYTF	TGTGCCAGCAGCTCTCAGCCAGGGATTGACTGGGGCTACACCTTC
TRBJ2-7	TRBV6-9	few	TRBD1	CASNKKKPGQGSYEQYF	TGTGCCAGCAACAAAAAAAAGCCGGGACAGGGGTCTTACGAGCAGTACTTC
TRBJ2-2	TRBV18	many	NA	CASSPRSAGQTGELFF	TGTGCCAGCTCACCACGAAGTGCCGGGCAGACCGGGGAGCTGTTTTTT
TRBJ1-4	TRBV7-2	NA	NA	CASSLNRGEKLFF	TGTGCCAGCAGCTTAAATCGAGGGGAAAAACTGTTTTTT
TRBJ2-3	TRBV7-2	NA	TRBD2	CASSFVRLGLAGGLAADTQYF	TGTGCCAGCAGCTTTGTTAGATTGGGACTAGCGGGAGGGTTAGCGGCAGATACGCAGTATTTT
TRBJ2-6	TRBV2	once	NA	CAIRTHSRANVLTF	TGTGCCATCAGGACTCACTCTAGGGCCAACGTCCTGACTTTC
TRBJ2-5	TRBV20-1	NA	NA	CSARGLLLQETQYF	TGCAGTGCAAGGGGACTTCTTCTTCAAGAGACCCAGTACTTC
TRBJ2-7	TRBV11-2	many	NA	CASSLDNGGPYF	TGTGCCAGCAGCTTAGACAACGGGGGCCCGTACTTC
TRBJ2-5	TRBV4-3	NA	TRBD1	CASSQEQGVVETQYF	TGCGCCAGCAGCCAAGAACAGGGGGTAGTAGAGACCCAGTACTTC
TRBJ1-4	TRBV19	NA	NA	CASRPGPNEKLFF	TGTGCCAGTAGACCCGGACCTAATGAAAAACTGTTTTTT
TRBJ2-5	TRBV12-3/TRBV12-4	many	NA	CASSPTRETQYF	TGTGCCAGCAGCCCCACTAGAGAGACCCAGTACTTC
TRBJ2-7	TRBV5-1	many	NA	CASTLGHRDPLYEQYF	TGCGCCAGCACCTTGGGGCATAGGGACCCTTTATACGAGCAGTACTTC
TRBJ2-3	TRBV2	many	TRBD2	CASSPGAGGTDTQYF	TGTGCCAGCAGTCCGGGGGCGGGGGGGACAGATACGCAGTATTTT
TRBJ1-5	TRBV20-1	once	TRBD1	CSAIQQGPPNQPQHF	TGCAGTGCGATCCAACAGGGGCCCCCCAATCAGCCCCAGCATTTT
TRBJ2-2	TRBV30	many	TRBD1	CAWSAYSTTGGLNTGELFF	TGTGCCTGGAGCGCCTATTCGACAACAGGGGGCTTAAACACCGGGGAGCTGTTTTTT
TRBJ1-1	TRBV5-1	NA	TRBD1	CASSLGPQGGLTFF	TGCGCCAGCAGCTTGGGCCCGCAGGGGGGGTTAACTTTCTTT
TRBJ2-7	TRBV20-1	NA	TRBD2	CSAREEAGVFEQYF	TGCAGTGCTAGAGAAGAAGCGGGGGTCTTCGAGCAGTACTTC
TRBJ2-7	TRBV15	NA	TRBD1	CATSAMGQGKSSYEQYF	TGTGCCACCAGCGCTATGGGACAGGGAAAAAGCTCCTACGAGCAGTACTTC
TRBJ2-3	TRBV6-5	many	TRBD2	CASSYLGGRGAGDTQYF	TGTGCCAGCAGTTACCTCGGGGGGCGGGGGGCCGGAGATACGCAGTATTTT